A selection of T cell receptor beta chains follows, all from one sample in a study of control samples from healthy donors and cancer patients. Some clones are missing from TCRdb's copy, which holds only in-frame ones; the method was immunoSEQ multiplex PCR. Among 350,000 to 450,000 clones listed, around 90% were seen once. Sequencing was performed on PBMCs. These receptors all stem from a man in his forties or fifties with head and neck cancer. CDR3s include the opening cysteine and the closing phenylalanine or tryptophan. D genes are given only for firm matches. Clone size is given for some rows only: seen once, a few or many times, or a class if the clone is expanded.

>NA|TRBJ1-6|TRBV12-2|NA
CASRLVRLSLGENSPLHF
TGTGCAAGTCGCTTAGTGCGTCTGAGTTTGGGGGAGAATTCACCCCTCCACTTT
>NA|TRBJ2-5|TRBV30|TRBD2
CAWSVGLAGEVETQYF
TGTGCCTGGAGTGTAGGTTTAGCGGGAGAGGTGGAGACCCAGTACTTC
>NA|TRBJ1-3|TRBV7-6|TRBD1
CASSLGGRTGISGNTIYF
TGTGCCAGCAGCTTAGGAGGGAGGACAGGGATCTCTGGAAACACCATATATTTT
>NA|TRBJ1-1|TRBV5-1|NA
CASSLLEQMNTEAFF
TGCGCCAGCAGCTTGTTGGAACAGATGAACACTGAAGCTTTCTTT
>few|TRBJ1-5|TRBV6-6|NA
CASSPTGSNQPQHF
TGTGCCAGCAGCCCAACAGGCAGCAATCAGCCCCAGCATTTT
>NA|TRBJ2-2|TRBV11-3|NA
CASSYTGELFF
TGTGCCAGCAGCTACACCGGGGAGCTGTTTTTT
>NA|TRBJ1-4|TRBV19|TRBD1
CASSPSGQGLGEKLFF
TGTGCCAGTAGTCCCTCGGGACAGGGACTCGGTGAAAAACTGTTTTTT
>NA|TRBJ2-2|TRBV30|NA
CAWGDRTGELFF
TGTGCCTGGGGGGACCGAACCGGGGAGCTGTTTTTT
>NA|TRBJ1-1|TRBV20-1|NA
CSASVDSHEAFF
TGCAGTGCTAGTGTGGACAGCCATGAAGCTTTCTTT
>NA|TRBJ1-1|TRBV6-6|TRBD1
CASSPDPGQGNTEAFF
TGTGCCAGCAGTCCGGATCCGGGACAGGGGAACACTGAAGCTTTCTTT
>NA|TRBJ2-1|TRBV11-2|TRBD2
CASSLGLAGVSDLNEQFF
TGTGCCAGCAGCTTGGGACTAGCGGGGGTTTCAGATTTAAATGAGCAGTTCTTC
>NA|TRBJ2-2|TRBV18|NA
CASSMDGAVTGELFF
TGTGCCAGCTCAATGGACGGGGCCGTCACCGGGGAGCTGTTTTTT
>NA|TRBJ1-4|TRBV7-9|TRBD1
CASSLATTDRAHEKLFF
TGTGCCAGCAGCTTAGCCACGACTGACAGGGCCCATGAAAAACTGTTTTTT
>NA|TRBJ2-2|TRBV30|TRBD1
CAWRRQGARISTGELFF
TGTGCCTGGAGGAGACAGGGGGCGAGAATTTCGACCGGGGAGCTGTTTTTT
>once|TRBJ2-1|TRBV10-2|TRBD2
CASRTSGSLNEQFF
TGCGCCAGCAGGACTAGCGGGAGTCTGAATGAGCAGTTCTTC
>few|TRBJ1-5|TRBV15|TRBD1
CATSRDRQGGRSNQPQHF
TGTGCCACCAGCAGAGATCGACAGGGCGGTCGGAGCAATCAGCCCCAGCATTTT
>NA|TRBJ1-4|TRBV12-3/TRBV12-4|NA
CASSSGQLEKLFF
TGTGCCAGCAGTTCTGGACAGCTTGAAAAACTGTTTTTT
>NA|TRBJ2-7|TRBV5-1|NA
CASSLPQTSEQYF
TGCGCCAGCAGCTTGCCTCAGACATCCGAGCAGTACTTC
>NA|TRBJ2-7|TRBV12-5|NA
CASGLVHHRGPPNEQYF
TGTGCTAGTGGTTTGGTACATCATAGGGGCCCTCCGAACGAGCAGTACTTC
>NA|TRBJ1-1|TRBV19|NA
CASSVVGGRTEAFF
TGTGCCAGTAGTGTCGTCGGGGGGCGAACTGAAGCTTTCTTT
>NA|TRBJ2-1|TRBV6-5|NA
CASSLEVNNEQFF
TGTGCCAGCAGTCTTGAGGTCAACAATGAGCAGTTCTTC
>NA|TRBJ1-1|TRBV6-2/TRBV6-3|NA
CASSAGRQAFF
TGTGCCAGCAGTGCCGGGCGCCAAGCTTTCTTT
>NA|TRBJ1-5|TRBV28|NA
CASSVASQPQHF
TGTGCCAGCAGCGTAGCAAGCCAGCCCCAGCATTTT
>NA|TRBJ2-1|TRBV7-6|TRBD2
CASSSSSGANEQFF
TGTGCCAGCAGCTCCTCTAGCGGGGCAAATGAGCAGTTCTTC
>once|TRBJ2-7|TRBV6-5|NA
CASSYSNDRVYEQYF
TGTGCCAGCAGTTACTCGAACGACAGAGTATACGAGCAGTACTTC
>NA|TRBJ1-5|TRBV18|NA
CASSPVDSNQPQHF
TGTGCCAGCTCACCAGTGGACAGTAATCAGCCCCAGCATTTT
>NA|TRBJ1-1|TRBV5-1|NA
CASSLEFQGPNTEAFF
TGCGCCAGCAGCTTGGAATTCCAGGGGCCCAACACTGAAGCTTTCTTT
>NA|TRBJ2-6|TRBV19|NA
CASSIVWTARSGANVLTF
TGTGCCAGTAGTATCGTCTGGACAGCACGCTCTGGGGCCAACGTCCTGACTTTC
>NA|TRBJ2-1|TRBV5-4|TRBD2
CASSRTSGGNNEQFF
TGTGCCAGCAGCCGAACTAGCGGGGGTAACAATGAGCAGTTCTTC
>NA|TRBJ2-2|TRBV9|TRBD2
CASSVGAGERNTGELFF
TGTGCCAGCAGCGTAGGGGCGGGGGAGCGAAACACCGGGGAGCTGTTTTTT
>NA|TRBJ2-5|TRBV7-3|NA
CASSLSRQETQYF
TGTGCCAGCAGCTTATCCAGACAAGAGACCCAGTACTTC
>NA|TRBJ1-6|TRBV9|TRBD1
CASSAPGQGVRTLHF
TGTGCCAGCAGCGCTCCGGGACAGGGGGTTCGAACCCTCCACTTT
>once|TRBJ1-5|TRBV27|NA
CASRSNQPQHF
TGTGCCAGCAGGTCAAATCAGCCCCAGCATTTT
>NA|TRBJ1-4|TRBV4-2|TRBD1
CASSQVGTDNEKLFF
TGTGCCAGCAGCCAAGTAGGGACAGATAATGAAAAACTGTTTTTT
>NA|TRBJ2-3|TRBV6-5|TRBD2
CASSRTSGSTDTQYF
TGTGCCAGCAGCAGGACTAGCGGGAGTACAGATACGCAGTATTTT
>NA|TRBJ2-7|TRBV7-9|NA
CASSRTGLKDEQYF
TGTGCCAGCAGTCGAACAGGGTTGAAGGACGAGCAGTACTTC
>NA|TRBJ1-4|TRBV12-3/TRBV12-4|NA
CASSTRGGEKLFF
TGTGCCAGCAGCACAAGGGGGGGTGAAAAACTGTTTTTT
>NA|TRBJ2-5|TRBV3-1/TRBV3-2|NA
CASSQGPQETQYF
TGTGCCAGCAGCCAAGGACCTCAAGAGACCCAGTACTTC
>NA|TRBJ2-3|TRBV7-9|TRBD1
CASSPTGGGTQYF
TGTGCCAGCAGCCCCACAGGGGGAGGTACGCAGTATTTT
>NA|TRBJ1-1|TRBV27|TRBD1
CASSSARGTEAFF
TGTGCCAGCAGTTCCGCCAGGGGGACTGAAGCTTTCTTT
>NA|TRBJ2-5|TRBV7-3|TRBD1
CASSLGTGAMETQYF
TGTGCCAGCAGCTTGGGGACAGGGGCGATGGAGACCCAGTACTTC
>NA|TRBJ2-3|TRBV5-8|TRBD1
CASSLGQGSTDTQYF
TGTGCCAGCAGCTTAGGACAGGGGAGCACAGATACGCAGTATTTT
>NA|TRBJ1-6|TRBV5-8|TRBD1
CASSSTGPSSYNSPLHF
TGTGCCAGCAGCTCGACAGGGCCGAGCTCCTATAATTCACCCCTCCACTTT
>NA|TRBJ1-1|TRBV6-6|NA
CASSPRDTEAFF
TGTGCCAGCAGTCCCAGGGACACTGAAGCTTTCTTT
>NA|TRBJ1-3|TRBV11-2|NA
CASSSQWGGFSGNTIYF
TGTGCCAGCAGTTCCCAGTGGGGGGGATTCTCTGGAAACACCATATATTTT
>NA|TRBJ1-1|TRBV6-2/TRBV6-3|NA
CASSYVTGPEAFF
TGTGCCAGCAGTTACGTTACAGGGCCTGAAGCTTTCTTT
>NA|TRBJ1-3|TRBV28|NA
CASSSYQVAFSGNTIYF
TGTGCCAGCAGTTCATACCAAGTGGCCTTCTCTGGAAACACCATATATTTT
>NA|TRBJ2-7|TRBV7-2|TRBD1
CASRRRQGVDEQYF
TGTGCCAGCAGGCGAAGACAGGGGGTAGACGAGCAGTACTTC
>NA|TRBJ2-7|TRBV5-6|TRBD1
CASSLNRGFYEQYF
TGTGCCAGCAGCCTTAACAGGGGGTTCTACGAGCAGTACTTC
>NA|TRBJ1-5|TRBV6-5|TRBD1
CASTEGTVSNQPQHF
TGTGCCAGCACAGAAGGGACAGTTAGCAATCAGCCCCAGCATTTT
>NA|TRBJ2-7|TRBV3-1/TRBV3-2|NA
CASSQAGHYEQYF
TGTGCCAGCAGCCAAGCGGGGCACTACGAGCAGTACTTC
>NA|TRBJ1-2|TRBV19|TRBD1
CASSFKQGKDYGYTF
TGTGCCAGTAGTTTCAAACAGGGGAAAGACTATGGCTACACCTTC
>NA|TRBJ2-3|TRBV5-1|TRBD1
CASSLSGTGGGTDTQYF
TGCGCCAGCAGCTTGTCCGGGACAGGGGGTGGAACAGATACGCAGTATTTT
>NA|TRBJ1-1|TRBV28|NA
CASSLRGDRAFF
TGTGCCAGCAGCCTCAGGGGTGATCGAGCTTTCTTT
>once|TRBJ1-1|TRBV29-1|NA
CSVEDGANTEAFF
TGCAGCGTTGAGGATGGGGCCAACACTGAAGCTTTCTTT
>NA|TRBJ2-4|TRBV28|NA
CASFEGRVGIQYF
TGTGCCAGCTTTGAGGGCAGGGTGGGCATTCAGTACTTC
>NA|TRBJ2-2|TRBV7-7|TRBD2
CASSLLREGTGELFF
TGTGCTAGCAGCTTACTGCGGGAGGGCACCGGGGAGCTGTTTTTT
>NA|TRBJ1-5|TRBV28|NA
CASSPPQGLANQPQHF
TGTGCCAGCAGTCCACCACAGGGATTGGCAAATCAGCCCCAGCATTTT